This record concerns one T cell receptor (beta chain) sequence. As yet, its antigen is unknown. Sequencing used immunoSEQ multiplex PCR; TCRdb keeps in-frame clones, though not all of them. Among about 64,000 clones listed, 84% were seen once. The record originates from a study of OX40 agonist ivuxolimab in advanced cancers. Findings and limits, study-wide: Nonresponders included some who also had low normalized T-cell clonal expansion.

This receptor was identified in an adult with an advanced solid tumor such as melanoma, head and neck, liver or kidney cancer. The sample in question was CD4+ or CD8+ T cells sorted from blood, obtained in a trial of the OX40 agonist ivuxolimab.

CDR3 loop: CASSKVGTGSRNEQFF. In DNA form, the CDR3 reads TGTGCCAGTAGTAAAGTTGGGACAGGGAGTAGGAATGAGCAGTTCTTC. This chain joins TRBV19 and TRBJ2-1; TRBD1 matches at 9 bases. V lost 4 bases and J lost 7; bases outside the gene matches: 11. Germline CDR1 is LNHDA and CDR2 is SQIVND (reference sequence). The CDR3 runs 16 residues.